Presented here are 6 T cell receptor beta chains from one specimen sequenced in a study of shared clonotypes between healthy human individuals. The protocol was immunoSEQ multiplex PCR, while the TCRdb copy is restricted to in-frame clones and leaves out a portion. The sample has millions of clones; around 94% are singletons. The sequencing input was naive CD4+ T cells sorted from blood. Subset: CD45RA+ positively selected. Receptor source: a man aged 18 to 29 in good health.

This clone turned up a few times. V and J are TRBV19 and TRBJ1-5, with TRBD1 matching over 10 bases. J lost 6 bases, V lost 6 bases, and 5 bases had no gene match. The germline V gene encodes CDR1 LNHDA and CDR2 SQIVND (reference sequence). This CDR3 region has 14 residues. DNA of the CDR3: TGTGCCAGTAGCCCCGGGACAGGGGTTCAGCCCCAGCATTTT. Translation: CASSPGTGVQPQHF. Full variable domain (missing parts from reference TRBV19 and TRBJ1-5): DGGITQSPKYLFRKEGQNVTLSCEQNLNHDAMYWYRQDPGQGLRLIYYSQIVNDFQKGDIAEGYSVSREKKESFPLTVTSAQKNPTAFYLCASSPGTGVQPQHFGDGTRLSIL.

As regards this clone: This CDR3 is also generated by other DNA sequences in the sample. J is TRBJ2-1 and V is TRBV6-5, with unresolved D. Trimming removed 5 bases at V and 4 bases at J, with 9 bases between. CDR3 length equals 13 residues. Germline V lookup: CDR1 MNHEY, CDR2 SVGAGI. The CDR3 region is CASSPGTYNEQFF. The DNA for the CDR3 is TGTGCCAGCAGTCCAGGCACTTACAATGAGCAGTTCTTC.

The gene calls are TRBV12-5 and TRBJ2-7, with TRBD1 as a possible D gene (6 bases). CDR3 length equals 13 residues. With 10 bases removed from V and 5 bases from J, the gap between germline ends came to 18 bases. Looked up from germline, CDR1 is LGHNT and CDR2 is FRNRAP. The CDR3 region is CATDRTPCHEQYF. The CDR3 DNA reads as TGTGCTACCGACAGGACACCTTGCCACGAGCAGTACTTC.

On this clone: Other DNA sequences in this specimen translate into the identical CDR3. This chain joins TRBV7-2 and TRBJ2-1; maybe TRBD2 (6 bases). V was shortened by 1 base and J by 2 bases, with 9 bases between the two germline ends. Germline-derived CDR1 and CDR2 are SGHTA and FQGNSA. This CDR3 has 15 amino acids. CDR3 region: CASSLDGSPYNEQFF. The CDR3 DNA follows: TGTGCCAGCAGCTTAGACGGGAGTCCCTACAATGAGCAGTTCTTC.

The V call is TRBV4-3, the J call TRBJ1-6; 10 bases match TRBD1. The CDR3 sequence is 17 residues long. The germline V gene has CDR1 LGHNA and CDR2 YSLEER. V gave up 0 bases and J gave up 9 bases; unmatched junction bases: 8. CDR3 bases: TGCGCCAGCAGCCAAGAACCTTCGGGACAGGGGACTTCACCCCTCCACTTT. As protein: CASSQEPSGQGTSPLHF.

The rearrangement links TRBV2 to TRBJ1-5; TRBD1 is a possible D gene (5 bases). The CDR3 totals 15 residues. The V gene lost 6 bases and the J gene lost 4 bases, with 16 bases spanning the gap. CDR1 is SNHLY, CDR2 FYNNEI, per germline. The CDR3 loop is CASSSTGYQNQPQHF. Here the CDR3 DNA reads TGTGCCAGCAGCTCTACAGGTTATCAAAATCAGCCCCAGCATTTT.